The 11 T cell receptor beta chains listed next were all sequenced from one sample in a study of type 1 and type 2 diabetes patients. The PCR template was genomic DNA. The TCR beta CDR3 region was amplified using 30 forward and 13 reverse primers. TCRdb independently ran MiXCR on the multiplex PCR reads; one entry per CDR3 protein. The data show about 250,000 distinct CDR3 sequences, with approximately 45% seen just once and around 15% held by the top ten. The material sequenced was peripheral blood mononuclear cells (PBMCs). The receptors here all came from a man younger than 35 with type 2 diabetes.

The chain uses TRBV28 and TRBJ1-2, with D perhaps matching TRBD1 (5 bases). Germline CDR1 is MDHEN and CDR2 is SYDVKM. The CDR3 extends over 12 amino acids. The V end lost 7 bases, the J end lost 5 bases, and 11 bases lay between the germline ends. The CDR3 nucleotides are TGTGCCAGCATCGACAGCCAGTATGGCTACACCTTC. It translates to CASIDSQYGYTF.

The V call is TRBV10-1, the J call TRBJ2-7, with a weak D call TRBD1 (6 bases). Germline CDR1 reads WNHNN; CDR2 reads SYGVQD (reference sequence). The CDR3 is made up of 13 amino acids. The V end lost 3 bases, the J end lost 4 bases, and 10 bases lay between the germline ends. CDR3 sequence (DNA): TGCGCCAGCAGTGATGGGACAACATACGAGCAGTACTTC. This gives the protein CASSDGTTYEQYF.

A few counts support this clonotype. V and J are TRBV6-6 and TRBJ2-1; 8 bases are shared with TRBD1. The J segment lost 7 bases and the V segment lost 8 bases, leaving 7 bases of the junction unmatched. Germline V CDR1 and CDR2: MNHNY, SVGAGI (reference sequence). The CDR3 sequence is 13 residues long. The DNA for the CDR3 is TGTGCCAGCGCGAGACAGGGGTGGAATGAGCAGTTCTTC. Its translation: CASARQGWNEQFF.

This clonotype appeared a few times. CDR3 DNA: TGTGCCAGCAGCTACCCAACCACCGGGGAGCTGTTTTTT. Translating gives CASSYPTTGELFF. The gene calls are TRBV7-6 and TRBJ2-2; no clear D gene. Germline V gene lookup returns CDR1 SGHVS and CDR2 FNYEAQ. V was cut by 4 bases and J by 4 bases, with 7 bases left in between. There are 13 residues in the CDR3.

This clonotype was detected only a few times. V and J are TRBV20-1 and TRBJ2-5; 13 bases align to TRBD2. TRBJ2-1 matches the DNA end more closely, so the J call is doubtful. Germline CDR1 reads DFQATT; CDR2 reads SNEGSKA (reference sequence). The CDR3 is 13 residues long. DNA for the CDR3: TGCAGACCGACTAGCGGGAGGTCAAATGAGCAGTTCTTC. Its translation is CRPTSGRSNEQFF.

The chain joins TRBV15 to TRBJ2-1; D is perhaps TRBD2 (6 bases). Germline loops: CDR1 LNHNV, CDR2 YYDKDF (reference sequence). Trimming took off 2 bases at V and 4 bases at J, with 12 bases between the two ends. This CDR3 has 15 residues. As DNA, the CDR3 is TGTGCCACCAGCAGAAACCGGGACTCATACAATGAGCAGTTCTTC. This encodes CATSRNRDSYNEQFF.

This clonotype has more than one count but fewer than ten. This chain uses TRBV19 with TRBJ2-2; D uncertain. Germline values: CDR1 LNHDA, CDR2 SQIVND (reference sequence). Deletions cut 4 bases from V and 5 bases from J, with 11 bases between. The CDR3 runs 14 residues. CDR3 bases: TGTGCCAGTAGTACCATTAAGGAAACCGGGGAGCTGTTTTTT. It encodes CASSTIKETGELFF.

This CDR3 is CASSLRSTTDNEQFF. CDR3 DNA: TGCGCCAGCAGCTTACGGTCAACCACAGACAATGAGCAGTTCTTC. The chain joins TRBV5-1 to TRBJ2-5, with D hard to call. Judging by the DNA end, TRBJ2-1 fits better; the J call may be wrong. This CDR3 has 15 residues. Germline loops: CDR1 SGHRS, CDR2 YFSETQ.

The chain carries TRBV30 and TRBJ1-2; no reliable D call. CDR3 length: 13 residues. V shed 1 base and J shed 1 base, with 7 bases lying between them. CDR1 and CDR2 from the germline V gene are GTSNPN and SVGIG (reference sequence). In nucleotides, the CDR3 is TGTGCCTGGAGTGCCGGATTTAACTATGGCTACACCTTC. Amino acids: CAWSAGFNYGYTF.

This clonotype turned up a few times. The chain links TRBV2 to TRBJ2-5, with 7 positions matching TRBD2. The CDR3 contains 14 residues. Germline values: CDR1 SNHLY, CDR2 FYNNEI. J gave up 5 bases and V 7 bases, and 10 bases lay outside the gene matches. The DNA of the CDR3 is TGTGCCAGCACTCTAAACCGGGGGGAGGAGACCCAGTACTTC. As protein: CASTLNRGEETQYF.

V usage is TRBV7-3 and J usage is TRBJ2-1; D is ambiguous. The V gene lost 3 bases and the J gene lost 6 bases, with 9 bases spanning the gap. The CDR3 contains 13 residues. Germline lookup yields CDR1 SGHTA and CDR2 FQGTGA. CDR3 in amino acids: CASSFIPGNEQFF. The CDR3 region has the DNA TGTGCCAGCAGCTTCATTCCGGGCAATGAGCAGTTCTTC.